These 14 T cell receptor beta chains were all obtained from the same sample, sequenced in a study of blood T cells in healthy people across ages. Using a J-beta primer mix together with a sample-barcoded 5' primer, a second PCR was run for roughly 6 to 11 cycles. Each CDR3 protein gets one entry after TCRdb re-called the 5' RACE reads with MiXCR. The sample comprises under 950,000 distinct CDR3 sequences, about a fifth of which are singletons, and around 22% rests with the top ten. Sequenced: blood. The receptors were sampled from a man aged 70 or older in good health.

The gene calls are TRBV5-1 and TRBJ1-5; tentative D call: TRBD1 (5 bases). Germline values: CDR1 SGHRS, CDR2 YFSETQ. Trimming took off 4 bases at V and 0 bases at J, with 14 bases between the two ends. CDR3 length equals 16 residues. CDR3 protein: CASSRDGFSSNQPQHF. The CDR3 DNA reads as TGCGCCAGCAGCCGGGACGGATTTTCTAGCAATCAGCCCCAGCATTTT.

This rearrangement joins TRBV3-1 to TRBJ2-1, with D hard to call. The J call is uncertain, as TRBJ2-7 better fits the DNA end. The CDR3 extends over 15 amino acids. The germline V gene has CDR1 LGHDT and CDR2 YNNKEL (reference sequence). The CDR3 coding sequence is TGTGCCAGCAGCCAAGATCCAGCGCGGAACTACGAGCAGTACTTC. It specifies CASSQDPARNYEQYF.

In its sample, this clonotype was seen a few times. The conserved closing phenylalanine or tryptophan is absent in this CDR3, likely reflecting a read error. V is TRBV5-1 and J is TRBJ2-1, with D tentatively TRBD1 or TRBD2 (6 bases each). The CDR3 is made up of 15 amino acids. Trimming removed 2 bases at V and 1 base at J, with 10 bases between. Germline V gene sequence: CDR1 SGHRS, CDR2 YFSETQ. The CDR3 sequence is CASSFGGGSYNEQFL. The CDR3 bases are TGCGCCAGCAGCTTCGGAGGGGGTTCCTACAATGAGCAGTTCCTC.

This clonotype was found many times. The rearrangement uses TRBV21-1 and TRBJ2-5. The J call may be in error: the DNA end matches TRBJ2-7 better. TRBV21-1 is tagged as a pseudogene. CDR3 length: 14 amino acids. The DNA of the CDR3 is TGTGCCAGCAGCAAAGCGCATGGCATCTACGAGCAGTACTTC. This codes for CASSKAHGIYEQYF.

This clonotype occurred a few times. The chain couples TRBV10-3 to TRBJ2-2; D not resolved. Between the trimmed V and J ends, which lost 2 bases and 0 bases, there was a span of 10 bases. Germline V gives CDR1 ENHRY, CDR2 SYGVKD. CDR3 length: 16 amino acids. The CDR3 protein is CAISETAAPNTGELFF. The CDR3 DNA follows: TGTGCCATCAGTGAGACAGCCGCTCCGAACACCGGGGAGCTGTTTTTT.

This clonotype has more than one count but fewer than ten. This rearrangement joins TRBV6-1 to TRBJ1-5, with TRBD1 matching over 7 bases. Germline V gene lookup returns CDR1 MNHNS and CDR2 SASEGT. This CDR3 spans 13 amino acids. With V trimmed by 3 bases and J by 7 bases, 3 bases remained unmatched. CDR3 sequence (DNA): TGTGCCAGCAGTGAGGAGGGGGCGCAGCCCCAGCATTTT. This gives the protein CASSEEGAQPQHF.

The chain joins TRBV7-9 to TRBJ2-5; D is unresolved. The CDR3 runs 11 residues. CDR1 is SEHNR, CDR2 FQNEAQ, per germline (reference sequence). Trimming shortened V by 8 bases and J by 4 bases, and 8 bases separated the two germline ends. The chain's CDR3 is CASQTSETQYF. As DNA, the CDR3 is TGTGCCAGCCAGACTTCAGAGACCCAGTACTTC.

This clonotype has a handful of counts. This chain links TRBV12-3 or TRBV12-4 with TRBJ1-5; D gene unclear. The CDR3 is 15 amino acids. V lost 6 bases and J lost 0, with 12 bases in between. The CDR3 sequence is CASSPPQYSNQPQHF. CDR3 nucleotide sequence: TGTGCCAGCAGCCCTCCCCAATATAGCAATCAGCCCCAGCATTTT.

The rearrangement uses TRBV6-1 and TRBJ1-1; D remains unclear. Germline assignment: CDR1 MNHNS and CDR2 SASEGT. The CDR3 extends over 14 amino acids. V was clipped by 8 bases and J by 0 bases, with 13 bases between them. DNA for the CDR3: TGTGCCAGCCACCCACATGGATTGAACACTGAAGCTTTCTTT. This sequence encodes CASHPHGLNTEAFF.

For the CDR3, the DNA is TGCGCCAGCAGCATAGACAGGGGGTTAAACACCGGGGAGCTGTTTTTT. Protein sequence: CASSIDRGLNTGELFF. This rearrangement joins TRBV4-1 to TRBJ2-2; 9 nucleotides align to TRBD1. Losses at the gene ends were 5 bases for V and 2 bases for J; bases not matched to a gene: 6. This CDR3 is built from 16 residues. Germline V gene lookup returns CDR1 MGHRA and CDR2 YSYEKL.

Ten or more counts support this clonotype. The J gene is TRBJ2-3, the V gene TRBV10-3, with a possible D match to TRBD2 (6 bases). CDR3 length equals 14 residues. V lost 4 bases and J 2 bases, leaving 10 bases between the germline ends. From germline, CDR1 is ENHRY and CDR2 SYGVKD. In nucleotides, the CDR3 is TGTGCCATCAGTGTTGGCGGGACCACAGATACGCAGTATTTT. Translation: CAISVGGTTDTQYF.

This clonotype turned up a few times. The chain links TRBV5-5 to TRBJ1-5, with 9 nucleotides matching TRBD1. Germline CDR1 SGHKS, CDR2 YYEKEE (reference sequence). V gave up 0 bases and J gave up 4 bases; unmatched junction bases: 5. The CDR3 runs to 16 residues. CDR3 in amino acids: CASSLAPGTGNQPQHF. The CDR3 DNA follows: TGTGCCAGCAGCTTGGCCCCGGGGACAGGGAATCAGCCCCAGCATTTT.

J is TRBJ2-3 and V is TRBV4-1; 13 bases fit TRBD2. The CDR3 loop spans 19 amino acids. With 4 bases clipped from V and 1 base from J, the junction kept 11 bases outside the gene matches. The germline gives CDR1 MGHRA, CDR2 YSYEKL. CDR3 sequence (DNA): TGCGCCAGCAGCCGCGGACTAGCGGGAGTGGCCTCCCGCACAGATACGCAGTATTTT. Its translation is CASSRGLAGVASRTDTQYF.

This clonotype has a handful of counts. The chain is built from TRBV20-1 and TRBJ1-3; D uncertain. The CDR3 has 11 residues. Germline CDR1 is DFQATT and CDR2 is SNEGSKA (reference sequence). Trimming removed 5 bases from V and 3 bases from J, with 5 bases in between. The CDR3 bases are TGCAGTGCTGGAGGTGGAAACACCATATATTTT. Its protein product is CSAGGGNTIYF.